The 30 T cell receptor beta chains in this list originate from one sample, sequenced in a study of cytomegalovirus exposure and HLA in healthy donors. A multiplex PCR was run with 60 Vbeta primers and 13 Jbeta primers. Profiled with immunoSEQ multiplex PCR; TCRdb holds only in-frame clones, not every one. The sample lists about 140,000 clones, around 83% occurring once. The sequencing sample was made of PBMCs. All receptors come from a male donor in good health and CMV-seropositive.

Only a few counts were recorded for this clone. This sequence joins TRBV6-5 and TRBJ1-5; 7 nucleotides agree with TRBD1. This CDR3 has 13 residues. With 7 bases clipped from V and 3 bases from J, the junction kept 3 bases outside the gene matches. CDR1 and CDR2 (germline): MNHEY, SVGAGI. Here the CDR3 reads CASTQGHNQPQHF. The CDR3 region has the DNA TGTGCCAGCACACAGGGGCACAATCAGCCCCAGCATTTT.

The chain carries TRBV7-8 and TRBJ2-7, with 11 nucleotides matching TRBD2. Germline V CDR1 and CDR2: SGHVS, FQNEAQ. The V segment lost 2 bases and the J segment 1 base; nucleotides outside the gene matches: 10. The CDR3 is 18 amino acids. The DNA of the CDR3 is TGTGCCAGCAGCTTACTGACTAGCGGGACCCAGAGGTCCTACGAGCAGTACTTC. As protein: CASSLLTSGTQRSYEQYF. The full variable domain, in which reference TRBV7-8 and TRBJ2-7 provide the parts outside the CDR3, is GAGVSQSPRYKVAKRGQDVALRCDPISGHVSLFWYQQALGQGPEFLTYFQNEAQLDKSGLPSDRFFAERPEGSVSTLKIQRTQQEDSAVYLCASSLLTSGTQRSYEQYFGPGTRLTVT.

This clone was counted a few times. The chain recombines TRBV6-1 with TRBJ1-6; TRBD1 agrees at 7 bases. The CDR3 contains 15 residues. The trim removed 3 bases at V and 7 bases at J, leaving 6 bases unmatched. Germline lookup yields CDR1 MNHNS and CDR2 SASEGT. The CDR3 spells CASSDRQGVNSPLHF. The CDR3 region has the DNA TGTGCCAGCAGTGACAGGCAGGGGGTAAATTCACCCCTCCACTTT.

The chain joins TRBV19 to TRBJ2-2; D not resolved. The V end was cut by 8 bases, the J end by 5 bases, with 15 bases between. CDR3 size: 14 residues. CDR1 LNHDA and CDR2 SQIVND come from the germline V gene (reference sequence). CDR3 sequence reads: CASSPGSATGELFF. The CDR3 bases are TGTGCCAGTTCCCCTGGCAGCGCAACCGGGGAGCTGTTTTTT.

The gene calls are TRBV5-6 and TRBJ2-5; 8 bases fit TRBD2. V was pared by 3 bases and J by 1 base, with 8 bases of the junction left unmatched. This CDR3 contains 16 residues. CDR1 and CDR2 (germline): SGHDT, YYEEEE. In nucleotides, the CDR3 is TGTGCCAGCAGCTCCCCGGGGGGGCCGATCCAAGAGACCCAGTACTTC. It translates to CASSSPGGPIQETQYF.

The gene calls are TRBV15 and TRBJ2-3; TRBD2 might be the D (5 bases). Germline CDR1 LNHNV, CDR2 YYDKDF (reference sequence). The CDR3 contains 16 residues. V gave up 4 bases and J gave up 3 bases, with 17 bases separating them. The CDR3 DNA follows: TGTGCCACCAGCAAAGGACGGGGAAGTGGGACAGATACGCAGTATTTT. This translates into CATSKGRGSGTDTQYF.

The genes are TRBV27 and TRBJ2-1; 7 nucleotides align to TRBD1. The V segment lost 5 bases and the J segment 0 bases; nucleotides outside the gene matches: 10. Germline lookup yields CDR1 MNHEY and CDR2 SMNVEV (reference sequence). The CDR3 is 17 residues long. CDR3 DNA sequence: TGTGCCAGCAGTGCCCTAGACAGGGCCGACTCCTACAATGAGCAGTTCTTC. Its translation: CASSALDRADSYNEQFF.

This chain joins TRBV7-3 and TRBJ2-5; 9 bases align to TRBD1. The germline V gene encodes CDR1 SGHTA and CDR2 FQGTGA. The ends lost 6 bases at V and 5 bases at J; junction bases unmatched: 7. The CDR3 sequence is 14 residues long. CDR3 coding DNA: TGTGCCAGCAGTAAAACAGGGGGCGAGGAGACCCAGTACTTC. Its protein is CASSKTGGEETQYF.

The chain combines TRBV19 with TRBJ2-1; 8 bases are shared with TRBD1. The germline V gene has CDR1 LNHDA and CDR2 SQIVND (reference sequence). The junction had 2 bases not matched to a gene; V was cut back by 4 bases and J by 0 bases. The CDR3 contains 15 residues. CDR3: CASSRQGSSYNEQFF. Written as DNA, the CDR3 is TGTGCCAGTAGTAGACAGGGGAGCTCCTACAATGAGCAGTTCTTC. Full variable domain (remainder filled in from reference TRBV19 and TRBJ2-1): DGGITQSPKYLFRKEGQNVTLSCEQNLNHDAMYWYRQDPGQGLRLIYYSQIVNDFQKGDIAEGYSVSREKKESFPLTVTSAQKNPTAFYLCASSRQGSSYNEQFFGPGTRLTVL.

The chain uses TRBV15 and TRBJ2-1; D uncertain. Germline CDR1 LNHNV, CDR2 YYDKDF (reference sequence). V lost 1 base, J lost 14 bases, and 15 bases lay in between. This CDR3 is 13 amino acids long. The CDR3 DNA follows: TGTGCCACCAGCAGAGCCGACACCCTGGATAAGTTCTTC. It specifies CATSRADTLDKFF.

This clone showed up just once. This chain uses TRBV10-3 with TRBJ2-3; 9 bases fit TRBD2. The CDR3 is made up of 15 amino acids. Germline assignment: CDR1 ENHRY and CDR2 SYGVKD. Germline trimming cut 4 bases from V and 2 bases from J; bases unmatched to any gene: 4. The CDR3 nucleotides are TGTGCCATCAGTGGGGTAGCGGGGGTCACAGATACGCAGTATTTT. Translating it yields CAISGVAGVTDTQYF.

The genes are TRBV18 and TRBJ1-5; perhaps TRBD1 as D (5 bases). V was shortened by 3 bases and J by 7 bases, with 13 bases between the two germline ends. Germline V CDR1 and CDR2: KGHSH, LQKENI. CDR3 length equals 14 residues. This CDR3 is CASSPFQGEQPQHF. The CDR3 nucleotides read TGTGCCAGCTCACCCTTCCAGGGTGAACAGCCCCAGCATTTT. The full variable domain, its missing parts supplied by reference TRBV18 and TRBJ1-5, is NAGVMQNPRHLVRRRGQEARLRCSPMKGHSHVYWYRQLPEEGLKFMVYLQKENIIDESGMPKERFSAEFPKEGPSILRIQQVVRGDSAAYFCASSPFQGEQPQHFGDGTRLSIL.

The chain combines TRBV6-4 with TRBJ2-1; possible D gene TRBD1, 6 bases. The CDR3 consists of 17 residues. V lost 0 bases and J 3 bases, leaving 15 bases between the germline ends. CDR1 and CDR2 from the germline V gene are MRHNA and SNTAGT. This CDR3 reads CASSDSQTGLFYNEQFF. DNA for the CDR3: TGTGCCAGCAGTGACTCCCAGACAGGACTCTTCTACAATGAGCAGTTCTTC.

This chain joins TRBV6-5 and TRBJ2-7; 8 positions agree with TRBD1. The length of the CDR3 is 14 residues. Germline loops: CDR1 MNHEY, CDR2 SVGAGI. The V and J ends lost 6 bases and 2 bases, in that order; junction bases with no gene match: 6. The CDR3 DNA reads TGTGCCAGCAGCCCGACAGGGGTCCCCTACGAGCAGTACTTC. It codes for CASSPTGVPYEQYF.

In nucleotides, the CDR3 is TGTGCCAGCAGTCTGGAAAAAGGGGGAACTGAAGCTTTCTTT. Its translation is CASSLEKGGTEAFF. The rearrangement joins TRBV27 to TRBJ1-1, with D tentatively TRBD1 (6 bases). Trimming shortened V by 5 bases and J by 5 bases, and 15 bases separated the two germline ends. CDR1 is MNHEY and CDR2 is SMNVEV in the germline V gene (reference sequence). This CDR3 spans 14 amino acids.

The V call is TRBV7-3, the J call TRBJ2-3; 7 bases agree with TRBD2. The CDR3 contains 15 residues. V shed 4 bases and J 0 bases; nucleotides not matched to a gene: 4. Looked up from germline, CDR1 is SGHTA and CDR2 is FQGTGA. This chain's CDR3 is CASSWGGESTDTQYF. Here the CDR3 DNA reads TGTGCCAGCAGCTGGGGGGGAGAAAGCACAGATACGCAGTATTTT.

The gene calls are TRBV10-3 and TRBJ2-3; 8 positions agree with TRBD2. CDR1 is ENHRY and CDR2 is SYGVKD in the germline V gene. After removal of 11 bases from V and 4 bases from J, the junction contained 14 bases not matched to a gene. CDR3 length: 15 residues. The CDR3 DNA reads as TGTGCCTCAAGCGGGGTAGCGGGACGGGCAGATACGCAGTATTTT. Translating it yields CASSGVAGRADTQYF.

The gene calls are TRBV12-2 and TRBJ2-3; the DNA was not used to check the table's D call, TRBD2. TRBV12-2 is a pseudogene segment. This CDR3 region has 19 residues. CDR3 in amino acids: CASRLVLNRASGREDTQYF. The DNA of the CDR3 is TGTGCAAGTCGCTTAGTTCTGAACAGGGCTAGCGGGAGGGAAGATACGCAGTATTTT.

The table lists this clone with a few counts. The chain joins TRBV4-2 to TRBJ1-1; D unclear. CDR3 length: 13 residues. Germline assignment: CDR1 LGHNA and CDR2 YNFKEQ. Trimming left V 5 bases short and J 0 bases short, with 7 bases between. CDR3 DNA sequence: TGTGCCAGCAGCTCAGTGATGAACACTGAAGCTTTCTTT. This codes for CASSSVMNTEAFF.

Here the CDR3 DNA reads TGTGCCAGCAGTTATGACGGGAGCTCCTACAATGAGCAGTTCTTC. Protein product: CASSYDGSSYNEQFF. The chain uses TRBV27 and TRBJ2-1; possibly TRBD2 for D (6 bases). The V gene lost 4 bases and the J gene lost 0 bases, with 10 bases spanning the gap. The CDR3 consists of 15 residues. Looked up from germline, CDR1 is MNHEY and CDR2 is SMNVEV (reference sequence).

The V and J genes are TRBV6-5 and TRBJ2-2, with 10 bases fitting TRBD2. The CDR3 covers 15 residues. Germline-derived CDR1 and CDR2 are MNHEY and SVGAGI. J gave up 3 bases and V 4 bases, and 2 bases lay outside the gene matches. The CDR3 here is CASSLLAGDTGELFF. CDR3 nucleotide sequence: TGTGCCAGCAGTTTGCTAGCGGGAGACACCGGGGAGCTGTTTTTT.

This chain joins TRBV9 and TRBJ2-1, with 9 bases matching TRBD2. After removal of 4 bases from V and 6 bases from J, the junction contained 11 bases not matched to a gene. The CDR3 runs to 16 residues. CDR1 SGDLS and CDR2 YYNGEE come from the germline V gene. CDR3 residues: CASSYSGASGVNEQFF. CDR3 bases: TGTGCCAGCAGCTACTCTGGGGCTAGCGGGGTCAATGAGCAGTTCTTC.

CDR3 residues: CASSVEAGGIHEQYF. The CDR3 bases are TGTGCCAGCAGCGTAGAAGCGGGAGGGATTCACGAGCAGTACTTC. The gene calls are TRBV9 and TRBJ2-7, with 10 nucleotides matching TRBD2. Germline CDR1 reads SGDLS; CDR2 reads YYNGEE. V shed 0 bases and J 5 bases; nucleotides not matched to a gene: 5. The CDR3 is 15 amino acids.

The rearrangement joins TRBV10-3 to TRBJ2-2, with 10 nucleotides matching TRBD1. The germline V gene has CDR1 ENHRY and CDR2 SYGVKD. The CDR3 has 15 amino acids. The trim removed 6 bases at V and 8 bases at J, leaving 9 bases unmatched. The CDR3 is CAIRPGQGFGGELFF. The DNA for the CDR3 is TGTGCCATCAGGCCGGGACAGGGGTTCGGGGGGGAGCTGTTTTTT.

The rearrangement joins TRBV2 to TRBJ1-5, with D possibly being TRBD1 (6 bases). The germline CDR1 and CDR2 sequences are SNHLY and FYNNEI. The length of the CDR3 is 14 residues. Trimming stripped 10 bases from V and 4 bases from J, with 17 bases between. The CDR3 here is CAIRTGTENQPQHF. CDR3 in DNA: TGTGCCATCCGAACAGGGACGGAAAATCAGCCCCAGCATTTT.

This clone has a handful of counts. The chain recombines TRBV28 with TRBJ2-5; 7 positions match TRBD1. The CDR3 totals 15 residues. J was trimmed by 1 base and V by 6 bases; bases with no gene match: 8. Germline values: CDR1 MDHEN, CDR2 SYDVKM. DNA of the CDR3: TGTGCCAGCAGCGGATTGACAGGGTTCCAAGAGACCCAGTACTTC. It yields the protein CASSGLTGFQETQYF.

The chain couples TRBV4-1 to TRBJ2-1, with 10 positions matching TRBD2. The CDR3 covers 18 residues. V lost 3 bases and J lost 8; bases outside the gene matches: 16. The germline CDR1 and CDR2 sequences are MGHRA and YSYEKL. CDR3: CASSHRTGGTSALYEQFF. In DNA, the CDR3 is TGCGCCAGCAGCCACAGAACAGGCGGGACTAGCGCACTCTATGAGCAGTTCTTC.

The chain is built from TRBV12-2 and TRBJ2-1; the DNA was not used to check the table's D call, TRBD2. TRBV12-2 is an annotated pseudogene. The CDR3 length is 16 residues. In nucleotides, the CDR3 is TGTGCAAGTCGCTTCGACGGGACTAGTTCCTACAATGAGCAGTTCTTC. Its translation is CASRFDGTSSYNEQFF.

V is TRBV11-2 and J is TRBJ2-3, with 10 nucleotides matching TRBD2. This CDR3 has 15 amino acids. V lost 8 bases to trimming and J lost 6 bases; unmatched junction nucleotides: 11. In germline, CDR1 is SGHAT, CDR2 FQNNGV. Here the CDR3 reads CASGASGSPLDTQYF. Written as DNA, the CDR3 is TGTGCCAGCGGGGCTAGCGGGAGCCCTTTGGATACGCAGTATTTT.

This chain joins TRBV5-4 and TRBJ2-2; 7 bases align to TRBD2. The V gene's germline CDR1 is SGHNT and CDR2 YYREEE (reference sequence). Unmatched junction bases numbered 14, after V lost 5 bases and J lost 1 base. CDR3 length: 18 residues. The CDR3 DNA is TGTGCCAGCAGTCGGGACTACCTCGGGAGGTGGAACACCGGGGAGCTGTTTTTT. Residues: CASSRDYLGRWNTGELFF.